The 10 T cell receptor beta chains listed next were all sequenced from one sample in a study of blood T cell repertoires in COVID-19. Profiled with immunoSEQ multiplex PCR; TCRdb holds only in-frame clones, not every one. The data show some 200,000 clones, with 70% to 90% seen just once and less than 0.85% held by the top ten. The sequenced material came from PBMCs or T cells enriched from blood (not recorded which). All receptors derive from a woman under 30 who had recovered from COVID-19.

This clone was detected only once. CDR3 sequence reads: CASSASQGEYTEAFF. For the CDR3, the DNA is TGTGCCAGCAGCGCTTCACAGGGGGAGTATACTGAAGCTTTCTTT. V is TRBV5-4 and J is TRBJ1-1; TRBD1 matches at 8 bases. The V gene's germline CDR1 is SGHNT and CDR2 YYREEE (reference sequence). Losses at the gene ends were 4 bases for V and 5 bases for J; bases not matched to a gene: 10. The CDR3 is made up of 15 amino acids. Based on the CDR3 plus reference TRBV5-4 and TRBJ1-1, the full variable domain is ETGVTQSPTHLIKTRGQQVTLRCSSQSGHNTVSWYQQALGQGPQFIFQYYREEENGRGNFPPRFSGLQFPNYSSELNVNALELDDSALYLCASSASQGEYTEAFFGQGTRLTVV.

The chain carries TRBV5-6 and TRBJ2-7; 11 nucleotides line up with TRBD1. With V trimmed by 4 bases and J by 2 bases, 11 bases remained unmatched. Germline CDR1 is SGHDT and CDR2 is YYEEEE. The CDR3 contains 17 residues. The CDR3 loop is CASSEDRGRKGTYEQYF. The CDR3 DNA reads TGTGCCAGCAGCGAGGACAGGGGGCGGAAGGGGACCTACGAGCAGTACTTC.

On this clone itself: Sequence at one end of the junction differs from germline and may be a read error. The chain is built from TRBV19 and TRBJ1-6; 8 bases line up with TRBD1. The CDR3 totals 15 residues. Germline V gene lookup returns CDR1 LNHDA and CDR2 SQIVND (reference sequence). This chain's CDR3 is CASSIDGQGRFTLHF. CDR3 DNA: TGTGCCAGTAGCATAGACGGACAGGGCCGGTTTACCCTCCACTTT.

The chain recombines TRBV27 with TRBJ2-7; D unresolved. Germline V lookup: CDR1 MNHEY, CDR2 SMNVEV (reference sequence). Between the trimmed V and J ends, which lost 5 bases and 3 bases, there was a span of 11 bases. The CDR3 has 13 residues. CDR3 nucleotide sequence: TGTGCCAGCAGTCCAGGTTTGATCTACGAGCAGTACTTC. Translation gives CASSPGLIYEQYF.

The genes are TRBV7-2 and TRBJ2-3, with 9 bases aligning to TRBD2. The length of the CDR3 is 16 residues. J was trimmed by 5 bases and V by 5 bases; bases with no gene match: 11. The V gene's germline CDR1 is SGHTA and CDR2 FQGNSA. This CDR3 is CASSPRVAGVGDTQYF. DNA for the CDR3: TGTGCCAGCAGCCCCCGGGTAGCGGGAGTTGGAGATACGCAGTATTTT.

The rearrangement links TRBV7-3 to TRBJ2-1; D may be TRBD2 (6 bases). Looked up from germline, CDR1 is SGHTA and CDR2 is FQGTGA. Trimming stripped 2 bases from V and 2 bases from J, with 10 bases between. This CDR3 region has 15 residues. CDR3 amino acids: CASSLPGRTYNEQFF. CDR3 in DNA: TGTGCCAGCAGCTTACCTGGGAGGACCTACAATGAGCAGTTCTTC. The full variable domain, its missing parts supplied by reference TRBV7-3 and TRBJ2-1, is GAGVSQTPSNKVTEKGKYVELRCDPISGHTALYWYRQSLGQGPEFLIYFQGTGAADDSGLPNDRFFAVRPEGSVSTLKIQRTERGDSAVYLCASSLPGRTYNEQFFGPGTRLTVL.

This clone was observed at least ten times. The rearrangement links TRBV12-5 to TRBJ2-7, with D maybe TRBD1 (6 bases). The CDR3 covers 14 residues. Germline V gene data show CDR1 as LGHNT and CDR2 as FRNRAP. Trimming stripped 0 bases from V and 6 bases from J, with 12 bases between. The CDR3 region has the DNA TGTGCTAGTGGTTTGGTCAAACTAGGGGGCGAGCAGTACTTC. It specifies CASGLVKLGGEQYF.

V is TRBV18 and J is TRBJ2-7, with D hard to call. Trimming took 6 bases from V and 0 from J, leaving 6 bases between them. The length of the CDR3 is 12 residues. From germline, CDR1 is KGHSH and CDR2 LQKENI. CDR3 nucleotide sequence: TGTGCCAGCTCCCTCAGCTCCTACGAGCAGTACTTC. Translating it yields CASSLSSYEQYF.

The chain is built from TRBV3-1 (or the pseudogene TRBV3-2) and TRBJ2-5, with a weak D call TRBD1 (5 bases). CDR3 length: 14 residues. Trimming took off 3 bases at V and 3 bases at J, with 11 bases between the two ends. Per the germline V gene, CDR1 is LGHDT and CDR2 is YNNKEL (reference sequence). The CDR3 DNA reads TGTGCCAGCAGCCACACTGACAGAAAAGAGACCCAGTACTTC. It yields the protein CASSHTDRKETQYF.

The chain uses TRBV27 and TRBJ1-6, with D unresolved. The V and J ends lost 0 bases and 8 bases respectively, with 5 bases between them. The CDR3 length is 13 residues. CDR1 is MNHEY, CDR2 SMNVEV, per germline (reference sequence). CDR3 sequence reads: CASSLSRDSPLHF. In DNA, the CDR3 is TGTGCCAGCAGTTTATCTCGGGATTCACCCCTCCACTTT.